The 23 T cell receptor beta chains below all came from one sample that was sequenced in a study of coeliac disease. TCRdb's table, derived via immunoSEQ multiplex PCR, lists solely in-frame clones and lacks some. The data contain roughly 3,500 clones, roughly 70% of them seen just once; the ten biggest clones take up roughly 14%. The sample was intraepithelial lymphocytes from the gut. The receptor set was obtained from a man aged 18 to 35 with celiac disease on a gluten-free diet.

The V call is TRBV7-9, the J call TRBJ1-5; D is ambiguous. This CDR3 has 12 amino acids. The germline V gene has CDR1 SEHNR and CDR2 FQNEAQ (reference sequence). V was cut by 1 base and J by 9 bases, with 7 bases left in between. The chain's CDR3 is CASSLDGRPQHF. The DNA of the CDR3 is TGTGCCAGCAGCTTAGACGGTAGGCCCCAGCATTTT. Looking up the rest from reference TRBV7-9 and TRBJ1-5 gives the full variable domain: DTGVSQNPRHKITKRGQNVTFRCDPISEHNRLYWYRQTLGQGPEFLTYFQNEAQLEKSRLLSDRFSAERPKGSFSTLEIQRTEQGDSAMYLCASSLDGRPQHFGDGTRLSIL.

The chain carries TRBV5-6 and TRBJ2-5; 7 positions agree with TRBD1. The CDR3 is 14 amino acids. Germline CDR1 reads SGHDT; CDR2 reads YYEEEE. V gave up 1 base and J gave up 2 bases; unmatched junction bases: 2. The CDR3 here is CASSLTQGQETQYF. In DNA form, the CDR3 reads TGTGCCAGCAGCTTGACACAGGGGCAAGAGACCCAGTACTTC.

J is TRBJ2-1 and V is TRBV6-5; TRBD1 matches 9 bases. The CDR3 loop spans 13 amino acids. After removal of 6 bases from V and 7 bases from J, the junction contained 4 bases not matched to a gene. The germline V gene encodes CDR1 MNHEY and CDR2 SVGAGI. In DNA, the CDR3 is TGTGCCAGCAGGACAGGGGGGTGGAATGAGCAGTTCTTC. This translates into CASRTGGWNEQFF.

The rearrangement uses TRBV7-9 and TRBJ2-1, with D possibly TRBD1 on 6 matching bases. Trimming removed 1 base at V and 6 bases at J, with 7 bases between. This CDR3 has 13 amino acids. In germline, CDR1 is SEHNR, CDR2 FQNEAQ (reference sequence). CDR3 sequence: CASSLGDTNEQFF. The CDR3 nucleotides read TGTGCCAGCAGCTTAGGGGACACCAATGAGCAGTTCTTC.

The CDR3 nucleotides are TGTGCCAGCAGACAGCGGGGGAACTACGAGCAGTACTTC. Translation: CASRQRGNYEQYF. The chain is built from TRBV5-4 and TRBJ2-7; 8 nucleotides align to TRBD2. CDR1 is SGHNT and CDR2 is YYREEE in the germline V gene (reference sequence). The junction had 4 bases not matched to a gene; V was cut back by 5 bases and J by 3 bases. This CDR3 region has 13 residues.

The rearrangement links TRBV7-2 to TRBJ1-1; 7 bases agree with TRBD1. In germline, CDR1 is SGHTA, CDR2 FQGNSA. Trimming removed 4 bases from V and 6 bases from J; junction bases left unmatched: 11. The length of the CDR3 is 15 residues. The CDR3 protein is CASSSTRGIGAEAFF. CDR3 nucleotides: TGTGCCAGCAGCTCCACCAGGGGGATCGGGGCTGAAGCTTTCTTT.

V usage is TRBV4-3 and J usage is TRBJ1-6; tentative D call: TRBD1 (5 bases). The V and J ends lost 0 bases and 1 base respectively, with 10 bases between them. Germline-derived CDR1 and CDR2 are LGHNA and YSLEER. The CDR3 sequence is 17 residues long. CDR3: CASSQDFGGSYNSPLHF. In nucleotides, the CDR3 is TGCGCCAGCAGCCAAGATTTCGGGGGGTCCTATAATTCACCCCTCCACTTT.

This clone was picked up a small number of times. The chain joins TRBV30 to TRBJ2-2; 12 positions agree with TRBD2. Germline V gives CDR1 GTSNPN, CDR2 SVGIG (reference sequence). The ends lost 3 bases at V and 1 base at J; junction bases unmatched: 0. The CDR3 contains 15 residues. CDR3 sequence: CAWRLAGGNTGELFF. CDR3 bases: TGTGCCTGGAGACTAGCGGGGGGGAACACCGGGGAGCTGTTTTTT. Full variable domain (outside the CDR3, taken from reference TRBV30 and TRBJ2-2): SQTIHQWPATLVQPVGSPLSLECTVEGTSNPNLYWYRQAAGRGLQLLFYSVGIGQISSEVPQNLSASRPQDRQFILSSKKLLLSDSGFYLCAWRLAGGNTGELFFGEGSRLTVL.

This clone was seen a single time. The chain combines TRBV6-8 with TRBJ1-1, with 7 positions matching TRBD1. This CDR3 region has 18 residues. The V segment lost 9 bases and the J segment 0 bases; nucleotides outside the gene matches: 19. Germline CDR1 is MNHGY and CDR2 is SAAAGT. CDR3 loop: CARTFCETGTYMNTEAFF. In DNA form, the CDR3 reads TGTGCCAGAACCTTCTGTGAGACAGGGACCTACATGAACACTGAAGCTTTCTTT.

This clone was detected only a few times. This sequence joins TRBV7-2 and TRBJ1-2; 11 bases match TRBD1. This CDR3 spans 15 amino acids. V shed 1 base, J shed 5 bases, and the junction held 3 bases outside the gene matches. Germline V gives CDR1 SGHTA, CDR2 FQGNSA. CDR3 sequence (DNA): TGTGCCAGCAGCTTAGGGGGGACAGGGGGGTATGGCTACACCTTC. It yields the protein CASSLGGTGGYGYTF.

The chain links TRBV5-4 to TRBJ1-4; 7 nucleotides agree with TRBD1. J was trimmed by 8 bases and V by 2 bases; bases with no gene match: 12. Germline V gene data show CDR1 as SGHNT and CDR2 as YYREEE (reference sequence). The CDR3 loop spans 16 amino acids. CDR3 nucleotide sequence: TGTGCCAGCAGCTTCAAACTAGGACAGGATCGGGAAAAACTGTTTTTT. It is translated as CASSFKLGQDREKLFF.

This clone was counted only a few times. CDR3 residues: CASSAGETGMNTEAFF. DNA of the CDR3: TGTGCCAGCAGCGCGGGAGAGACAGGGATGAACACTGAAGCTTTCTTT. The chain employs TRBV9 and TRBJ1-1; 7 nucleotides align to TRBD1. Germline V CDR1 and CDR2: SGDLS, YYNGEE. This CDR3 comprises 16 residues. Trimming cost V 3 bases and J 0 bases; bases outside gene matches: 8.

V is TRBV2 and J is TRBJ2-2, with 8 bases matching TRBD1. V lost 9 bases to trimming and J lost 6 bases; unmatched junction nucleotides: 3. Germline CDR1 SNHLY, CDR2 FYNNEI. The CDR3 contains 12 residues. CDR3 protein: CASEQGAGELFF. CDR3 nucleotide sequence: TGTGCCAGTGAACAGGGGGCCGGGGAGCTGTTTTTT.

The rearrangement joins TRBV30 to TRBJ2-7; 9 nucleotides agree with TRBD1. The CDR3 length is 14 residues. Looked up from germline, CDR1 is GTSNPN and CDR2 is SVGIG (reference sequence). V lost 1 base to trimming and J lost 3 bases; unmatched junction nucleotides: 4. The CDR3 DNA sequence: TGTGCCTGGAGTGGGGGGACAGGGAGCTACGAGCAGTACTTC. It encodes CAWSGGTGSYEQYF.

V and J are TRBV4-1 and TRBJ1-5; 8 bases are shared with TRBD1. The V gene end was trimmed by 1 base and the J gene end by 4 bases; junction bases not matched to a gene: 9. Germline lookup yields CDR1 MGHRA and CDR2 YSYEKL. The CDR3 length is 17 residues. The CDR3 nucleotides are TGCGCCAGCAGCCAAGCAGGGCAGGGGGCATGGAATCAGCCCCAGCATTTT. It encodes CASSQAGQGAWNQPQHF.

Here the CDR3 reads CASSSSRVNEQFF. The CDR3 region has the DNA TGTGCCAGCAGCTCCAGCAGGGTCAATGAGCAGTTCTTC. This chain joins TRBV7-3 and TRBJ2-1, with D possibly matching TRBD1 (5 bases). This CDR3 contains 13 residues. Germline V lookup: CDR1 SGHTA, CDR2 FQGTGA. V gave up 4 bases and J gave up 6 bases, with 10 bases separating them.

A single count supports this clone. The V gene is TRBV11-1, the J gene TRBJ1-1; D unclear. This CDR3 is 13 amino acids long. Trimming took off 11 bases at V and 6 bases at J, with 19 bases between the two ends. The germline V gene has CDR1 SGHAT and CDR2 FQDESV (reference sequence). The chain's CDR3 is CASIPVRASEAFF. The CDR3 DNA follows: TGTGCCTCCATTCCGGTGAGGGCATCTGAAGCTTTCTTT.

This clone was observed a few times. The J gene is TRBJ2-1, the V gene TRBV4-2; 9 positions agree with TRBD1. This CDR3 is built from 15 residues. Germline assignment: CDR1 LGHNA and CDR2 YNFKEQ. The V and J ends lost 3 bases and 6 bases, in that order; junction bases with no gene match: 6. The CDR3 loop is CASSQEKTGGNEQFF. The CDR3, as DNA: TGTGCCAGCAGCCAGGAAAAGACAGGGGGCAATGAGCAGTTCTTC.

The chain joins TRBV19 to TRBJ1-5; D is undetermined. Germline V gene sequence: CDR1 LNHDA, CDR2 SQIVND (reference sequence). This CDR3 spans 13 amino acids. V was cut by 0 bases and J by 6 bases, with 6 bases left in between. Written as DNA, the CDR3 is TGTGCCAGTAGTATAGATATCGGTCAGCCCCAGCATTTT. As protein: CASSIDIGQPQHF.

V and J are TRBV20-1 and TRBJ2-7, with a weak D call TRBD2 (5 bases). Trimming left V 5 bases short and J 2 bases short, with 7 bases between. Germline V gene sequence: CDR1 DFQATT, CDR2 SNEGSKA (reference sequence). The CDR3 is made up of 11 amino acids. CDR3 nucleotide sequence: TGCAGTGCTCTCGGGGCCTACGAGCAGTACTTC. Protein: CSALGAYEQYF.

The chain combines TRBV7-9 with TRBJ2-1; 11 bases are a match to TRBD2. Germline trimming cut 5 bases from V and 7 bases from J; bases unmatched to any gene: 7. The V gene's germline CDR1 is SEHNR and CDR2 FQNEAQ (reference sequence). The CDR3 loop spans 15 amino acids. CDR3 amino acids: CASSRLAGGRNEQFF. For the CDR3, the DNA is TGTGCCAGCAGCCGTCTAGCGGGGGGAAGGAATGAGCAGTTCTTC.

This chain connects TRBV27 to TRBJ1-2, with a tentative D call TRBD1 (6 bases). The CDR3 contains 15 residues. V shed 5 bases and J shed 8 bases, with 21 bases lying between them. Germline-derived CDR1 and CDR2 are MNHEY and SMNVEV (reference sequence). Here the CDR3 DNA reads TGTGCCAGCAGTAGCCCAATTACAGGGTATCGGGGCTACACCTTC. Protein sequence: CASSSPITGYRGYTF.

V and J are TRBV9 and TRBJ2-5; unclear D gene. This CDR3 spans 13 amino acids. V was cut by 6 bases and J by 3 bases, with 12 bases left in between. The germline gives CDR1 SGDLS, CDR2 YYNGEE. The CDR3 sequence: CASNPFPEETQYF. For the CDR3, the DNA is TGTGCCAGCAACCCATTCCCGGAAGAGACCCAGTACTTC.